Shown below are 3 T cell receptor beta chains from a single sample sequenced in a study of cytomegalovirus exposure and HLA in healthy donors. The PCR contained 60 Vbeta and 13 Jbeta primers. Profiled with immunoSEQ multiplex PCR; TCRdb holds only in-frame clones, not every one. The sample lists some 80,000 clones, around 10% occurring once. The sample consisted of PBMCs. These receptors all stem from a man aged 60 to 69 in good health and CMV-seropositive.

This clone was counted between two and nine times. CDR3 in amino acids: CSSARDTQYF. CDR3 bases: TGCAGTTCGGCTAGGGATACGCAGTATTTT. The chain joins TRBV20-1 to TRBJ2-3; the D is unclear. There are 10 residues in the CDR3. Germline V gene lookup returns CDR1 DFQATT and CDR2 SNEGSKA (reference sequence). The V end was cut by 8 bases, the J end by 6 bases, with 9 bases between.

About this clone: The final CDR3 position lacks the conserved phenylalanine or tryptophan, pointing to a likely read error. The rearrangement joins TRBV25-1 to TRBJ1-5; D may be TRBD1 (5 bases). CDR1 and CDR2 from the germline V gene are MGHDK and SYGVNS. Trimming shortened V by 4 bases and J by 6 bases, and 10 bases separated the two germline ends. The CDR3 runs 13 residues. This CDR3 is CASSGQGGQPQHV. CDR3 DNA: TGTGCCAGCAGTGGGCAGGGTGGTCAGCCCCAGCATGTT.

This clone appeared a few times. The rearrangement uses TRBV19 and TRBJ1-5; D is unclear. The V end was cut by 8 bases, the J end by 5 bases, with 13 bases between. Germline values: CDR1 LNHDA, CDR2 SQIVND (reference sequence). The CDR3 has 13 amino acids. The CDR3, as DNA: TGTGCCAGTGGGCAGTCAACCGATCAGCCCCAGCATTTT. Translated: CASGQSTDQPQHF.